This TCR beta chain emerged from a study of T cells in Graves' hyperthyroidism and ophthalmopathy. On the study more broadly: Peripheral blood collection took place at initial diagnosis, before any treatment.

Regions amplified from RNA transcripts were the TCR beta CDR3 regions. The HTBI set primed first-round TCR CDR3 RT-PCR. TCRdb ran MiXCR on the multiplex PCR reads and lists one entry per CDR3 protein. The repertoire has fewer than 550,000 distinct CDR3 sequences, approximately 15% of them found once; the top ten carry 12% to 15%. This clonotype was found many times. Sequencing was carried out using blood. This sequence was found in a woman younger than 35 with Graves' hyperthyroidism.

The CDR3 here is CASSLGAGNTDTQYF. CDR3 sequence (DNA): TGTGCCAGCAGCTTAGGGGCAGGGAACACAGATACGCAGTATTTT. This rearrangement joins TRBV7-6 to TRBJ2-3, with D tentatively TRBD1 (5 bases). CDR3 length equals 15 residues. Trimming removed 1 base from V and 2 bases from J, with 10 bases in between. Germline V gene lookup returns CDR1 SGHVS and CDR2 FNYEAQ.